Sequencing of this T cell receptor (beta chain) was carried out in a study of T cell repertoires in cytomegalovirus infection. At the level of the study: Both CMV infection and a matching HLA type were indicated by public TCR beta signatures. Study-level findings and limits: The response measured ex vivo was dominated by TCR beta clonotypes (HLA-C-restricted and CMV-specific). Adding up the frequency of public TCR beta families identified people who carried CMV plus the relevant HLA.

V was clipped by 2 bases and J by 12 bases, with 11 bases between them. This CDR3 has 12 residues. The germline V gene has CDR1 MNHEY and CDR2 SVGEGT. TCRdb reanalysed the reads using MiXCR and keeps one entry per CDR3 protein. The sample has fewer than 350,000 distinct CDR3 sequences; 8% to 9.5% are singletons. The table lists this clonotype with a few counts. Its antigen remains unidentified. The sequence was collected from a human donor in good health (CMV status not recorded). Some clones in this sample may be carry-over from other donors' samples. The chain has TRBV6-2 or TRBV6-3 and TRBJ2-1; D unclear. The sequenced material came from PBMCs. As DNA, the CDR3 is TGTGCCAGCAGTTACGGCCCCTCGGGGCAGTTCTTC. It specifies CASSYGPSGQFF.